What follows is one T cell receptor (beta chain) and its context. Seattle enrolled patients during active infection and tracked them longitudinally. This specimen belongs to a study of blood T cell repertoires in COVID-19. Whole-study context: Material from acute and convalescent COVID-19 was sourced from the United States, Italy and Spain.

The CDR3 sequence is 11 residues long. Germline values: CDR1 SQVTM, CDR2 ANQGSEA. The V end was cut by 4 bases, the J end by 3 bases, with 7 bases between. TCRdb's table, derived via immunoSEQ multiplex PCR, lists solely in-frame clones and lacks some. The profile shows fewer than 60,000 clones, more than 80% of them singletons. The chain joins TRBV29-1 to TRBJ2-7, with no clear D. The sample taken for sequencing was peripheral blood. The sequence was obtained from a man aged 60 to 75 with COVID-19, enrolled during active disease. DNA of the CDR3: TGCAGCGTTGGACTCGGCTACGAGCAGTACTTC. Translating gives CSVGLGYEQYF.